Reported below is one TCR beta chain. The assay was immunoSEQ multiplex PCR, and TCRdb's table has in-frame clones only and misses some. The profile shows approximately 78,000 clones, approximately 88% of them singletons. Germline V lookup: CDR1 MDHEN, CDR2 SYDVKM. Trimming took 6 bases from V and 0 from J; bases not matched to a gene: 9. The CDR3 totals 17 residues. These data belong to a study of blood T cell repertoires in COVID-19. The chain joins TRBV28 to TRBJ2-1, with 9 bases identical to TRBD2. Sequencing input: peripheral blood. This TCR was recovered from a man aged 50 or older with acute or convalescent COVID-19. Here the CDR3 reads CASRPGLATSSYNEQFF. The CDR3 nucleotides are TGTGCCAGCAGGCCGGGACTAGCAACGAGCTCCTACAATGAGCAGTTCTTC.